These 29 T cell receptor beta chains were sequenced from one sample in a study of blood T cell repertoires in COVID-19. The data were produced by immunoSEQ multiplex PCR, yet TCRdb's version contains in-frame clones alone and is incomplete. The sample holds some 260,000 clones, 90% to 95% seen once. Input material: PBMCs or T cells enriched from blood (not recorded which). These receptor sequences come from a woman under 30 who had recovered from COVID-19.

V usage is TRBV18 and J usage is TRBJ1-4, with 10 bases fitting TRBD1. The CDR3 has 14 residues. CDR1 is KGHSH, CDR2 LQKENI, per germline. V lost 4 bases and J lost 6; bases outside the gene matches: 2. In DNA form, the CDR3 reads TGTGCCAGCTCACGGGGACAGGGGTATGAAAAACTGTTTTTT. It specifies CASSRGQGYEKLFF.

This chain joins TRBV28 and TRBJ1-1; D not certain. V lost 6 bases to trimming and J lost 6 bases, with 8 bases between them. The V gene's germline CDR1 is MDHEN and CDR2 SYDVKM. This CDR3 contains 11 residues. The CDR3 spells CASRHQAEAFF. CDR3 bases: TGTGCCAGCAGACATCAGGCTGAAGCTTTCTTT. Full variable domain (outside the CDR3, taken from reference TRBV28 and TRBJ1-1): DVKVTQSSRYLVKRTGEKVFLECVQDMDHENMFWYRQDPGLGLRLIYFSYDVKMKEKGDIPEGYSVSREKKERFSLILESASTNQTSMYLCASRHQAEAFFGQGTRLTVV.

The chain employs TRBV11-3 and TRBJ2-5; 12 positions match TRBD2. Germline loops: CDR1 SGHNT, CDR2 YENEEA. CDR3 length: 16 amino acids. The V gene end was trimmed by 5 bases and the J gene end by 2 bases; junction bases not matched to a gene: 6. CDR3 residues: CASSPQLAGGQETQYF. CDR3 nucleotide sequence: TGTGCCAGCAGCCCCCAACTAGCGGGGGGACAAGAGACCCAGTACTTC.

The V and J genes are TRBV6-5 and TRBJ1-3; no reliable D call. Germline assignment: CDR1 MNHEY and CDR2 SVGAGI. Trimming shortened V by 5 bases and J by 2 bases, and 13 bases separated the two germline ends. The CDR3 spans 15 residues. For the CDR3, the DNA is TGTGCCAGCAGTCAATTTCCGGGGACTGGAAACACCATATATTTT. It specifies CASSQFPGTGNTIYF.

V usage is TRBV7-2 and J usage is TRBJ2-1; maybe TRBD2 (5 bases). V was cut by 3 bases and J by 1 base, with 10 bases left in between. The CDR3 length is 15 residues. The germline CDR1 and CDR2 sequences are SGHTA and FQGNSA. The CDR3 DNA reads as TGTGCCAGCAGCTTGGACTCGAATTCCTACAATGAGCAGTTCTTC. This codes for CASSLDSNSYNEQFF.

The V and J genes are TRBV5-6 and TRBJ1-1, with 9 bases aligning to TRBD1. The V and J ends lost 4 bases and 6 bases, in that order; junction bases with no gene match: 10. CDR3 length: 15 amino acids. Germline V CDR1 and CDR2: SGHDT, YYEEEE. CDR3 in amino acids: CASSRRTGVLAEAFF. Written as DNA, the CDR3 is TGTGCCAGCAGCCGTAGGACAGGGGTCCTGGCTGAAGCTTTCTTT.

The chain has TRBV9 and TRBJ2-5, with TRBD2 as a possible D gene (6 bases). Per germline, CDR1 SGDLS and CDR2 YYNGEE. V was shortened by 0 bases and J by 5 bases, with 11 bases between the two germline ends. The CDR3 is 14 residues long. CDR3 residues: CASSVGEAGETQYF. The CDR3 bases are TGTGCCAGCAGCGTAGGGGAGGCCGGGGAGACCCAGTACTTC.

The rearrangement uses TRBV2 and TRBJ2-2; TRBD2 aligns across 12 bases. CDR3 length: 17 amino acids. CDR1 and CDR2 from the germline V gene are SNHLY and FYNNEI. J gave up 5 bases and V 2 bases, and 6 bases lay outside the gene matches. The CDR3 is CASSERLAGGPTGELFF. The CDR3 DNA follows: TGTGCCAGCAGTGAACGGCTAGCGGGGGGGCCTACCGGGGAGCTGTTTTTT. Full variable domain (outside the CDR3, taken from reference TRBV2 and TRBJ2-2): EPEVTQTPSHQVTQMGQEVILRCVPISNHLYFYWYRQILGQKVEFLVSFYNNEISEKSEIFDDQFSVERPDGSNFTLKIRSTKLEDSAMYFCASSERLAGGPTGELFFGEGSRLTVL.

The chain links TRBV4-1 to TRBJ1-5; 12 positions match TRBD1. The CDR3 extends over 16 amino acids. V gave up 4 bases and J gave up 6 bases; unmatched junction bases: 7. Germline V CDR1 and CDR2: MGHRA, YSYEKL. CDR3 nucleotides: TGCGCCAGCAGCCGCTCGGGGACAGGGGGCCGTCAGCCCCAGCATTTT. Protein: CASSRSGTGGRQPQHF.

V is TRBV5-1 and J is TRBJ1-2; 9 bases fit TRBD1. Germline loops: CDR1 SGHRS, CDR2 YFSETQ. Trimming took 5 bases from V and 4 from J; bases not matched to a gene: 9. The CDR3 length is 15 residues. The CDR3 sequence is CASRPPGTGFYGYTF. The CDR3 bases are TGCGCCAGCAGACCACCTGGGACAGGGTTCTATGGCTACACCTTC.

The V call is TRBV6-5, the J call TRBJ1-2; D not resolved. Trimming pared 5 bases from V and 2 bases from J, leaving 15 bases between. CDR3 length: 15 residues. Per germline, CDR1 MNHEY and CDR2 SVGAGI. The CDR3 DNA reads as TGTGCCAGCAGTCGGACTCTAACCGGAAACTATGGCTACACCTTC. Residues: CASSRTLTGNYGYTF.

The V gene is TRBV6-5, the J gene TRBJ2-7, with a possible D match to TRBD1 (5 bases). The V gene lost 10 bases and the J gene lost 2 bases, with 12 bases spanning the gap. CDR3 length: 12 amino acids. CDR1 MNHEY and CDR2 SVGAGI come from the germline V gene. CDR3 nucleotides: TGTGCCACCCAAACAGGCACCTACGAGCAGTACTTC. This gives the protein CATQTGTYEQYF.

This clone is a singleton in its sample. This chain uses TRBV11-3 with TRBJ2-1, with 7 bases lining up with TRBD2. The V gene end was trimmed by 5 bases and the J gene end by 10 bases; junction bases not matched to a gene: 11. The CDR3 contains 14 residues. Germline assignment: CDR1 SGHNT and CDR2 YENEEA. The CDR3 nucleotides read TGTGCCAGCAGCCGGGCGGCGGGAGTAGAGGAGCAGTTCTTC. The encoded protein is CASSRAAGVEEQFF.

The genes are TRBV5-1 and TRBJ2-2, with 8 bases identical to TRBD2. The CDR3 spans 16 residues. Unmatched junction bases numbered 5, after V lost 3 bases and J lost 1 base. The germline V gene encodes CDR1 SGHRS and CDR2 YFSETQ. CDR3 in amino acids: CASSSLAGRNTGELFF. The CDR3 nucleotides are TGCGCCAGCAGCTCGTTAGCGGGACGGAACACCGGGGAGCTGTTTTTT. Looking up the rest from reference TRBV5-1 and TRBJ2-2 gives the full variable domain: KAGVTQTPRYLIKTRGQQVTLSCSPISGHRSVSWYQQTPGQGLQFLFEYFSETQRNKGNFPGRFSGRQFSNSRSEMNVSTLELGDSALYLCASSSLAGRNTGELFFGEGSRLTVL.

V usage is TRBV5-8 and J usage is TRBJ2-1; TRBD1 matches at 7 bases. Losses at the gene ends were 5 bases for V and 14 bases for J; bases not matched to a gene: 13. CDR1 is SGHTS, CDR2 YDEGEE, per germline. The CDR3 covers 13 residues. The CDR3 region has the DNA TGTGCCAGCAGTACTAACGGGCCCACAGGGGAGTTCTTC. Its protein product is CASSTNGPTGEFF.

The J gene is TRBJ1-1, the V gene TRBV19, with 9 bases aligning to TRBD1. The germline CDR1 and CDR2 sequences are LNHDA and SQIVND (reference sequence). This CDR3 contains 15 residues. Unmatched junction bases numbered 7, after V lost 3 bases and J lost 5 bases. This CDR3 is CASSMGQGVGTEAFF. The CDR3 nucleotides read TGTGCCAGTAGTATGGGACAGGGCGTAGGTACTGAAGCTTTCTTT.

The chain joins TRBV9 to TRBJ2-5; 7 bases map to TRBD2. Losses at the gene ends were 2 bases for V and 2 bases for J; bases not matched to a gene: 3. The CDR3 covers 14 residues. The V gene's germline CDR1 is SGDLS and CDR2 YYNGEE. The CDR3 sequence is CASSVAGAQETQYF. Here the CDR3 DNA reads TGTGCCAGCAGCGTGGCGGGAGCACAAGAGACCCAGTACTTC.

The gene calls are TRBV10-3 and TRBJ1-1, with 7 bases lining up with TRBD1. The V and J ends lost 10 bases and 1 base, in that order; junction bases with no gene match: 3. Germline-derived CDR1 and CDR2 are ENHRY and SYGVKD. This CDR3 region has 12 residues. CDR3 bases: TGTGCCACGGGACAGCCGAACACTGAAGCTTTCTTT. Translating it yields CATGQPNTEAFF.

The V call is TRBV6-5, the J call TRBJ2-7; D is perhaps TRBD1 (6 bases). Deletions cut 5 bases from V and 2 bases from J, with 13 bases between. The CDR3 has 14 amino acids. Germline CDR1 and CDR2: MNHEY and SVGAGI. DNA for the CDR3: TGTGCCAGCAGTCTCAGGGGCCCCGCCTACGAGCAGTACTTC. This codes for CASSLRGPAYEQYF.

This rearrangement joins TRBV18 to TRBJ1-1, with D perhaps matching TRBD1 (5 bases). V gave up 0 bases and J gave up 5 bases, with 10 bases separating them. Germline V gives CDR1 KGHSH, CDR2 LQKENI. The CDR3 covers 14 residues. DNA for the CDR3: TGTGCCAGCTCACCACCGACAGCCGAAACTGAAGCTTTCTTT. This translates into CASSPPTAETEAFF.

The chain uses TRBV5-6 and TRBJ1-6; D may be TRBD1 (5 bases). Looked up from germline, CDR1 is SGHDT and CDR2 is YYEEEE. The V end was cut by 4 bases, the J end by 2 bases, with 13 bases between. This CDR3 has 16 amino acids. The CDR3 DNA follows: TGTGCCAGCAGCCCGGCGGGGGACCCCTATAATTCACCCCTCCACTTT. It codes for CASSPAGDPYNSPLHF.

V usage is TRBV9 and J usage is TRBJ2-5; TRBD1 aligns across 8 bases. In germline, CDR1 is SGDLS, CDR2 YYNGEE. The CDR3 is 17 amino acids. V was pared by 4 bases and J by 2 bases, with 13 bases of the junction left unmatched. The CDR3 reads CASSKSHRDRLQETQYF. For the CDR3, the DNA is TGTGCCAGCAGCAAATCTCATCGGGACAGGTTACAAGAGACCCAGTACTTC.

Only one count was recorded for this clone. J is TRBJ1-5 and V is TRBV4-1; unclear D gene. V was cut by 2 bases and J by 2 bases, with 13 bases left in between. This CDR3 region has 16 residues. Germline CDR1 MGHRA, CDR2 YSYEKL. CDR3 residues: CASSQTFAGGNQPQHF. The CDR3 bases are TGCGCCAGCAGCCAAACGTTCGCGGGTGGCAATCAGCCCCAGCATTTT.

The J gene is TRBJ2-1, the V gene TRBV12-3 or TRBV12-4; possible D gene TRBD2, 6 bases. The CDR3 spans 13 residues. Between the trimmed V and J ends, which lost 6 bases and 13 bases, there was a span of 19 bases. This CDR3 reads CASSPSTRRGQFF. CDR3 coding DNA: TGTGCCAGCAGCCCTTCTACAAGGAGGGGACAGTTCTTC.

In this sample, this clone turned up many times. This rearrangement joins TRBV7-9 to TRBJ2-2, with 8 positions matching TRBD1. Per germline, CDR1 SEHNR and CDR2 FQNEAQ (reference sequence). The CDR3 covers 16 residues. The junction had 11 bases not matched to a gene; V was cut back by 4 bases and J by 7 bases. The CDR3 DNA reads TGTGCCAGCAGCTCCCTCCCGCAGGGGGCGGGCGGGGAGCTGTTTTTT. This codes for CASSSLPQGAGGELFF.

The DNA for the CDR3 is TGTGCCAGTTCGAGACAGGGCCTAAAGCCCCAGCATTTT. It translates to CASSRQGLKPQHF. This chain links TRBV28 with TRBJ1-5; 7 bases fit TRBD1. This CDR3 contains 13 residues. Germline assignment: CDR1 MDHEN and CDR2 SYDVKM. Trimming removed 9 bases from V and 8 bases from J; junction bases left unmatched: 10.

The CDR3 here is CASSNDRGYTF. Here the CDR3 DNA reads TGTGCCAGCAGCAATGACAGGGGCTACACCTTC. This chain connects TRBV5-4 to TRBJ1-2, with TRBD1 as a possible D gene (6 bases). The CDR3 consists of 11 residues. Looked up from germline, CDR1 is SGHNT and CDR2 is YYREEE (reference sequence). Trimming left V 4 bases short and J 8 bases short, with 9 bases between.

The CDR3 bases are TGTGCCAGCAGGGCGGGCCCCGACAGGGGAAGGCATATGAACACTGAAGCTTTCTTT. Residues: CASRAGPDRGRHMNTEAFF. The rearrangement uses TRBV21-1 and TRBJ1-1; TRBD1, as called in the table, went unchecked against the DNA. TRBV21-1 is annotated as a pseudogene. The CDR3 extends over 19 amino acids.

This rearrangement joins TRBV11-3 to TRBJ2-6; maybe TRBD2 (6 bases). This CDR3 contains 16 residues. The V gene's germline CDR1 is SGHNT and CDR2 YENEEA. The V and J ends lost 3 bases and 0 bases respectively, with 9 bases between them. The CDR3 region has the DNA TGTGCCAGCAGCTTGGGCGGGGCCTCTGGGGCCAACGTCCTGACTTTC. Encoded protein: CASSLGGASGANVLTF.